This TCR beta chain was sequenced during a study of cytomegalovirus exposure and HLA in healthy donors. Findings and caveats of the study: In an earlier analysis, about 90% or about 30%: the productive usage of most TCR beta V segments. The authors later found HLA-associated TCR beta chains more clonally expanded than equally common others.

About this clone: Its specificity is unknown.

Both 60 Vbeta primers and 13 Jbeta primers went into the PCR. The assay was immunoSEQ multiplex PCR, and TCRdb's table has in-frame clones only and misses some. This table holds 75,000 to 95,000 clones, around 79% found once. Everyone who donated was a healthy bone marrow donor. V lost 4 bases and J 3 bases, leaving 10 bases between the germline ends. CDR3 length: 13 residues. Germline lookup yields CDR1 SGHDN and CDR2 FVKESK. The sequenced sample was PBMCs. The receptor was derived from a woman between 40 and 50 years old in good health and CMV-seropositive. This chain joins TRBV14 and TRBJ2-7; TRBD2 might be the D (6 bases). The CDR3, as DNA: TGTGCCAGCAGCCGCGGGGTAGTCTACGAGCAGTACTTC. Its protein product is CASSRGVVYEQYF.